This TCR beta chain emerged from a study of T cells in women clearing cervical HPV infection. Background on the study: Cases were women with histologically confirmed HPV16-related CIN3 or worse, including 2 invasive cancers. Controls' single incident HPV16 infection cleared within 12 months without precancer.

Study results and caveats: CIN3+ cases had significantly higher TCR richness than controls; evenness did not differ.

The repertoire was sequenced with immunoSEQ multiplex PCR; TCRdb's copy has only in-frame clones and lacks some. Its listing shows 25,000 to 35,000 clones. Germline V lookup: CDR1 GTSNPN, CDR2 SVGIG (reference sequence). The length of the CDR3 is 15 residues. V was cut by 3 bases and J by 3 bases, with 17 bases left in between. All donors had a single incident cervical HPV16 infection, not prevalent. Of note for this clone: As yet, its antigen is unknown. The read comes to an end 3 residues before the CDR3 does, leaving the germline J gene to fill in the end.

The sequencing input was blood buffy coat. The gene calls are TRBV30 and TRBJ1-2, with D perhaps matching TRBD1 (6 bases). This sequence originates from a woman aged 18 to 75 with a cervical HPV16 infection that either progressed to CIN3+ or cleared (not recorded which). Partial CDR3 DNA: TGTGCCTGGAGACCCCCTCTAGGACAGCACTATGGC. Translated, it gives CAWRPPLGQHYG. The entire CDR3 reads CAWRPPLGQHYGYTF.